This TCR beta chain was captured in a study of blood T cell repertoires in COVID-19. Looking at the study overall: Both acute and convalescent COVID-19 samples were obtained from the United States, Italy and Spain. The analysed material was cDNA or gDNA that came from T cells, B-cell-depleted T cells, or PBMCs.

The V end lost 6 bases, the J end lost 5 bases, and 19 bases lay between the germline ends. The germline V gene encodes CDR1 MNHEY and CDR2 SVGAGI. The CDR3 totals 15 residues. Original handling: The assay estimated nucleated cells by amplifying reference gene primers. Some clones are missing from TCRdb's copy, which holds only in-frame ones; the method was immunoSEQ multiplex PCR. That table is the source of V, J and clone size, and D and trimming were worked out from the DNA. This sample yields over 150,000 clones, of which roughly four fifths are seen a single time; 9.5% to 15% belongs to the top ten.

The sample taken for sequencing was peripheral blood. The TCR was taken from a woman aged 45-60 years with acute or convalescent COVID-19. The genes are TRBV6-5 and TRBJ1-2; TRBD1 might be the D (6 bases). This CDR3 reads CASSPQGGPAYGYTF. In nucleotides, the CDR3 is TGTGCCAGCAGCCCACAGGGCGGTCCAGCTTATGGCTACACCTTC.